A selection of T cell receptor beta chains follows, all from one sample in a study of T-cell reconstitution after alpha-beta-depleted transplantation in children. TCRdb redid the calling of the PCR reads with MiXCR, one entry per CDR3 protein. This sample has a few hundred thousand distinct CDR3 sequences; about 17% occur once, and the top ten carry 25% to 30%. The source material was PBMCs, mostly from graft donor cells, sampled 360 days after TCRalphabeta/CD19-depleted stem cell transplant. These TCRs come from a boy in the first two years of life who had a stem cell transplant for Wiskott-Aldrich syndrome, so the T cells may come from the graft donor. Each CDR3 is given with its conserved first and last residue. D genes are given only for firm matches. For some rows the clone size is stated as once, few or many, or as a class when expanded; others skip it.

V: TRBV24-1; J: TRBJ2-5; D: TRBD1; size: many; CDR3: CATSAGQGRETQYF; DNA: TGTGCCACCAGTGCAGGACAGGGAAGAGAGACCCAGTACTTC
V: TRBV20-1; J: TRBJ2-1; D: TRBD2; size: -; CDR3: CSASRTSGSLWNEQFF; DNA: TGCAGTGCTTCCCGGACTAGCGGGAGTCTTTGGAATGAGCAGTTCTTC
V: TRBV7-2; J: TRBJ1-2; D: -; size: -; CDR3: CASSLGPGNGYTF; DNA: TGTGCCAGCAGCTTAGGCCCGGGGAATGGCTACACCTTC
V: TRBV7-9; J: TRBJ1-2; D: -; size: few; CDR3: CASFDADGYTF; DNA: TGTGCCAGCTTCGACGCGGATGGCTACACCTTC
V: TRBV27; J: TRBJ1-1; D: TRBD1; size: many; CDR3: CASSPYRGRTNTEAFF; DNA: TGTGCCAGCAGTCCCTACAGGGGACGGACGAACACTGAAGCTTTCTTT
V: TRBV5-1; J: TRBJ2-7; D: TRBD1; size: few; CDR3: CASSQQPLQGWFRPYEQYF; DNA: TGCGCCAGCAGCCAACAACCCCTACAGGGGTGGTTCCGTCCCTACGAGCAGTACTTC
V: TRBV11-2; J: TRBJ1-1; D: TRBD1; size: many; CDR3: CASSRGQSNTEAFF; DNA: TGTGCCAGCAGCCGGGGACAGTCGAACACTGAAGCTTTCTTT
V: TRBV28; J: TRBJ2-2; D: -; size: few; CDR3: CAIRRGPTPGELFF; DNA: TGTGCCATCCGTCGGGGTCCTACACCGGGGGAGCTGTTTTTT
V: TRBV28; J: TRBJ2-7; D: TRBD2; size: few; CDR3: CASSLGGTVAYEQYF; DNA: TGTGCCAGCAGTTTGGGGGGGACTGTCGCCTACGAGCAGTACTTC
V: TRBV12-3/TRBV12-4; J: TRBJ2-5; D: TRBD2; size: few; CDR3: CASSPRGGGETQYF; DNA: TGTGCCAGCAGTCCCCGTGGCGGGGGTGAGACCCAGTACTTC
V: TRBV11-2; J: TRBJ2-3; D: -; size: -; CDR3: CASSPTRGGTLRTDTQYF; DNA: TGTGCCAGCAGCCCAACAAGAGGGGGGACTCTTCGCACAGATACGCAGTATTTT
V: TRBV4-1; J: TRBJ2-7; D: -; size: -; CDR3: CASSQGPARGQYF; DNA: TGCGCCAGCAGCCAAGGCCCCGCCAGGGGGCAGTACTTC
V: TRBV12-3/TRBV12-4; J: TRBJ2-2; D: TRBD2; size: -; CDR3: CASSLALAGGAVNTGELFF; DNA: TGTGCCAGCAGTTTAGCCTTAGCGGGAGGAGCCGTGAACACCGGGGAGCTGTTTTTT
V: TRBV28; J: TRBJ2-7; D: -; size: -; CDR3: CASSTPGPKANYEQYF; DNA: TGTGCCAGCAGTACCCCCGGGCCAAAGGCCAACTACGAGCAGTACTTC
V: TRBV28; J: TRBJ2-6; D: TRBD2; size: -; CDR3: CASSLMGLAGGISGANVLTF; DNA: TGTGCCAGCAGTTTAATGGGACTAGCGGGGGGTATATCTGGGGCCAACGTCCTGACTTTC
V: TRBV7-2; J: TRBJ1-5; D: -; size: -; CDR3: CASSLGGGEQPQHF; DNA: TGTGCCAGCAGCTTAGGAGGGGGAGAACAGCCCCAGCATTTT
V: TRBV12-3/TRBV12-4; J: TRBJ2-2; D: -; size: -; CDR3: CASSFGSAGRTGELFF; DNA: TGTGCCAGCAGTTTTGGTAGCGCAGGACGGACCGGGGAGCTGTTTTTT
V: TRBV5-5; J: TRBJ2-2; D: TRBD1; size: few; CDR3: CASSLTMTGINTGELFF; DNA: TGTGCCAGCAGCTTGACGATGACAGGGATTAACACCGGGGAGCTGTTTTTT
V: TRBV11-2; J: TRBJ1-2; D: -; size: -; CDR3: CASRPGNPNYGYTF; DNA: TGTGCCAGCAGGCCAGGGAATCCTAACTATGGCTACACCTTC
V: TRBV20-1; J: TRBJ2-2; D: -; size: -; CDR3: CSARYPGRTGELFF; DNA: TGCAGTGCTAGATACCCCGGGCGCACCGGGGAGCTGTTTTTT
V: TRBV5-1; J: TRBJ2-4; D: TRBD2; size: -; CDR3: CASSFRGGPAKNIQYF; DNA: TGCGCCAGCAGCTTCCGGGGGGGCCCAGCCAAAAACATTCAGTACTTC
V: TRBV12-3/TRBV12-4; J: TRBJ2-5; D: -; size: many; CDR3: CASSRRKQETQYF; DNA: TGTGCCAGCAGTCGACGCAAACAAGAGACCCAGTACTTC
V: TRBV20-1; J: TRBJ2-7; D: -; size: -; CDR3: CSASEEYEQYF; DNA: TGCAGTGCTAGTGAGGAGTACGAGCAGTACTTC
V: TRBV10-3; J: TRBJ2-7; D: -; size: few; CDR3: CAISESTGGTPYEQYF; DNA: TGTGCCATCAGTGAGTCGACGGGTGGGACTCCCTACGAGCAGTACTTC
V: TRBV28; J: TRBJ1-5; D: -; size: few; CDR3: CASSLWGAGQPQHF; DNA: TGTGCCAGCAGTTTGTGGGGCGCAGGGCAGCCCCAGCATTTT
V: TRBV6-1; J: TRBJ2-4; D: -; size: few; CDR3: CASSPARGKNIQYF; DNA: TGTGCCAGCAGCCCCGCTAGGGGCAAAAACATTCAGTACTTC
V: TRBV15; J: TRBJ2-3; D: -; size: few; CDR3: CATSRVAKAVSQYF; DNA: TGTGCCACCAGCAGAGTCGCGAAGGCAGTTTCACAGTATTTT
V: TRBV20-1; J: TRBJ2-7; D: -; size: few; CDR3: CSAPRDDSYEQYF; DNA: TGCAGTGCCCCCCGGGACGACTCCTACGAGCAGTACTTC
V: TRBV29-1; J: TRBJ1-1; D: -; size: many; CDR3: CSVVDRLMNTEAFF; DNA: TGCAGCGTTGTCGACAGACTCATGAACACTGAAGCTTTCTTT
V: TRBV28; J: TRBJ2-7; D: -; size: many; CDR3: CASNFVNEQYF; DNA: TGTGCCAGCAACTTCGTAAACGAGCAGTACTTC
V: TRBV20-1; J: TRBJ2-7; D: TRBD1; size: few; CDR3: CSGRQGAFRDEQYF; DNA: TGCAGTGGGAGACAGGGGGCCTTCCGGGACGAGCAGTACTTC
V: TRBV5-6; J: TRBJ2-2; D: TRBD1; size: many; CDR3: CASSFQGAPETGELFF; DNA: TGTGCCAGCAGCTTTCAGGGGGCGCCGGAGACCGGGGAGCTGTTTTTT
V: TRBV2; J: TRBJ2-1; D: -; size: -; CDR3: CASSDPGTAKYNEQFF; DNA: TGTGCCAGCAGTGACCCCGGGACTGCCAAATACAATGAGCAGTTCTTC
V: TRBV5-3; J: TRBJ2-1; D: TRBD2; size: -; CDR3: CARSPGTSRYNEQFF; DNA: TGTGCCAGAAGCCCAGGGACTAGCCGCTACAATGAGCAGTTCTTC
V: TRBV10-3; J: TRBJ2-3; D: -; size: -; CDR3: CAIRTGLTSTDTQYF; DNA: TGTGCCATCAGAACTGGACTAACTAGCACAGATACGCAGTATTTT
V: TRBV20-1; J: TRBJ2-7; D: -; size: few; CDR3: CSASRGVRLYEQYF; DNA: TGCAGTGCTTCTAGGGGGGTCAGACTGTACGAGCAGTACTTC
V: TRBV5-1; J: TRBJ2-2; D: -; size: -; CDR3: CTSSREGGPGELFF; DNA: TGCACCAGCTCCCGAGAGGGGGGCCCCGGGGAGCTGTTTTTT
V: TRBV6-2/TRBV6-3; J: TRBJ2-1; D: TRBD2; size: -; CDR3: CASMIGVAGSLRGEQFF; DNA: TGTGCCAGCATGATCGGGGTAGCGGGATCCCTTAGGGGTGAGCAGTTCTTC
V: TRBV20-1; J: TRBJ2-7; D: TRBD1; size: -; CDR3: CSARQGAYEQYF; DNA: TGCAGTGCTAGACAGGGGGCGTACGAGCAGTACTTC
V: TRBV3-1; J: TRBJ1-4; D: -; size: few; CDR3: CASSQGRGDATNEKLFF; DNA: TGTGCCAGCAGCCAAGGGAGGGGAGACGCAACTAATGAAAAACTGTTTTTT
V: TRBV4-3; J: TRBJ2-3; D: -; size: -; CDR3: CASSMGTSTVHDTQYF; DNA: TGCGCCAGCAGCATGGGGACTTCGACGGTCCATGATACGCAGTATTTT
V: TRBV5-1; J: TRBJ2-2; D: -; size: -; CDR3: CASSLIFTGELFF; DNA: TGCGCCAGCAGCTTGATATTTACCGGGGAGCTGTTTTTT
V: TRBV7-2; J: TRBJ2-3; D: TRBD2; size: -; CDR3: CASRRLAGVGDTQYF; DNA: TGTGCCAGCAGGAGACTAGCGGGAGTTGGGGATACGCAGTATTTT
V: TRBV7-2; J: TRBJ1-1; D: -; size: -; CDR3: CASSLDRTRTEAFF; DNA: TGTGCCAGCAGCTTAGACAGGACCCGCACTGAAGCTTTCTTT
V: TRBV11-2; J: TRBJ1-3; D: TRBD1; size: few; CDR3: CASSLTRKQGANTIYF; DNA: TGTGCCAGCAGCTTAACCCGGAAGCAGGGGGCAAACACCATATATTTT
V: TRBV20-1; J: TRBJ2-7; D: -; size: few; CDR3: CSAGDPRVYEQYF; DNA: TGCAGTGCTGGGGACCCGAGGGTCTACGAGCAGTACTTC
V: TRBV24-1; J: TRBJ2-1; D: -; size: -; CDR3: CATSGPLGGSYNEQFF; DNA: TGTGCCACCAGTGGTCCACTGGGAGGCTCCTACAATGAGCAGTTCTTC